The 19 T cell receptor beta chains reported below all come from one sample, sequenced in a study of blood T cell repertoires in COVID-19. Clones were sequenced by immunoSEQ multiplex PCR, and TCRdb holds only the in-frame ones, with some missing. The sample lists about 320,000 clones, around nine tenths occurring once. Sequenced sample: PBMCs or T cells enriched from blood (not recorded which). Receptor source: a woman under 40 who had been exposed to COVID-19.

The V call is TRBV12-3 or TRBV12-4, the J call TRBJ2-5, with a tentative D call TRBD2 (5 bases). V lost 5 bases and J lost 5, with 12 bases in between. The CDR3 spans 13 residues. Here the CDR3 reads CASSPLPGETQYF. The CDR3 DNA sequence: TGTGCCAGCAGTCCTTTGCCGGGGGAGACCCAGTACTTC.

This clone has only one observation. The chain is built from TRBV27 and TRBJ2-5; perhaps TRBD2 as D (6 bases). Trimming took 6 bases from V and 5 from J, leaving 19 bases between them. The CDR3 runs 15 residues. Germline V lookup: CDR1 MNHEY, CDR2 SMNVEV (reference sequence). CDR3 loop: CASSPIGGVWETQYF. CDR3 bases: TGTGCCAGCAGCCCCATTGGAGGGGTGTGGGAGACCCAGTACTTC.

J is TRBJ2-3 and V is TRBV6-5; D may be TRBD2 (5 bases). Trimming pared 4 bases from V and 0 bases from J, leaving 11 bases between. This CDR3 has 15 amino acids. CDR1 and CDR2 (germline): MNHEY, SVGAGI. CDR3 bases: TGTGCCAGCAGTTGGCTAGCCTCTAGCACAGATACGCAGTATTTT. This codes for CASSWLASSTDTQYF.

The chain couples TRBV12-5 to TRBJ2-1; 9 positions agree with TRBD1. This CDR3 has 17 residues. V gave up 5 bases and J gave up 3 bases; unmatched junction bases: 11. Germline V gene lookup returns CDR1 LGHNT and CDR2 FRNRAP. Here the CDR3 reads CASGERPGQGIYNEQFF. CDR3 in DNA: TGTGCTAGTGGTGAGAGACCGGGACAGGGAATCTACAATGAGCAGTTCTTC.

In its sample, this clone was seen once. The chain joins TRBV6-5 to TRBJ1-5, with D unclear. Germline-derived CDR1 and CDR2 are MNHEY and SVGAGI. This CDR3 region has 13 residues. The V and J ends lost 6 bases and 6 bases respectively, with 12 bases between them. The CDR3 nucleotides are TGTGCCAGCAGGACGGGAGTGGGTCAGCCCCAGCATTTT. This translates into CASRTGVGQPQHF.

The J gene is TRBJ1-1, the V gene TRBV5-4, with a tentative D call TRBD1 (6 bases). With 4 bases removed from V and 4 bases from J, the gap between germline ends came to 14 bases. This CDR3 has 14 amino acids. Germline lookup yields CDR1 SGHNT and CDR2 YYREEE (reference sequence). The CDR3 DNA reads TGTGCCAGCAGCAAAAGGGGGTTGGGCACTGAAGCTTTCTTT. Translated, it gives CASSKRGLGTEAFF.

The chain links TRBV6-1 to TRBJ2-5, with a weak D call TRBD2 (5 bases). CDR1 MNHNS and CDR2 SASEGT come from the germline V gene. The CDR3 is 14 amino acids. Trimming pared 1 base from V and 5 bases from J, leaving 11 bases between. The CDR3 is CASSEGWRRETQYF. CDR3 nucleotide sequence: TGTGCCAGCAGTGAAGGATGGAGGAGGGAGACCCAGTACTTC.

J is TRBJ1-3 and V is TRBV5-8; no clear D gene. The CDR3 has 16 residues. Trimming cost V 2 bases and J 0 bases, with 12 bases left between them. Germline assignment: CDR1 SGHTS and CDR2 YDEGEE. The CDR3 loop reads CASSLQTISSGNTIYF. The CDR3 region has the DNA TGTGCCAGCAGCTTACAGACGATCAGCTCTGGAAACACCATATATTTT.

The J gene is TRBJ2-7, the V gene TRBV5-1, with D possibly TRBD1 on 6 matching bases. The ends were cut back, 7 bases at V and 0 bases at J, with 14 bases in the middle. CDR1 is SGHRS, CDR2 YFSETQ, per germline. The CDR3 consists of 14 residues. Here the CDR3 reads CASGDTGNSYEQYF. The CDR3 region has the DNA TGCGCCAGCGGCGATACAGGGAACTCCTACGAGCAGTACTTC. Supplemented by reference TRBV5-1 and TRBJ2-7, the full variable domain reads KAGVTQTPRYLIKTRGQQVTLSCSPISGHRSVSWYQQTPGQGLQFLFEYFSETQRNKGNFPGRFSGRQFSNSRSEMNVSTLELGDSALYLCASGDTGNSYEQYFGPGTRLTVT.

The chain employs TRBV7-2 and TRBJ1-1; 8 bases are shared with TRBD1. There are 16 residues in the CDR3. With V trimmed by 5 bases and J by 6 bases, 14 bases remained unmatched. From germline, CDR1 is SGHTA and CDR2 FQGNSA. The CDR3 DNA sequence: TGTGCCAGCAGCCCCTGGCAGGGGGCCTTCAGCGCTGAAGCTTTCTTT. The encoded protein is CASSPWQGAFSAEAFF.

V gene TRBV7-2 combines with J gene TRBJ2-3; D possibly corresponds to TRBD2 (6 bases). The CDR3 is 16 amino acids. Germline V gives CDR1 SGHTA, CDR2 FQGNSA. V was clipped by 5 bases and J by 0 bases, with 15 bases between them. The CDR3 sequence: CASSMRGRPSTDTQYF. CDR3 coding DNA: TGTGCCAGCAGCATGCGGGGACGGCCTAGCACAGATACGCAGTATTTT.

The chain joins TRBV28 to TRBJ1-2; TRBD1 matches 8 bases. CDR1 and CDR2 (germline): MDHEN, SYDVKM. V dropped 3 bases and J dropped 0; count of bases not matched to a gene: 3. This CDR3 region has 15 residues. CDR3 coding DNA: TGTGCCAGCAGTTTTTTGACAGGGGCTAACTATGGCTACACCTTC. The encoded protein is CASSFLTGANYGYTF.

This chain joins TRBV18 and TRBJ2-5; 9 bases are a match to TRBD1. The CDR3 length is 16 residues. Looked up from germline, CDR1 is KGHSH and CDR2 is LQKENI. The junction had 13 bases not matched to a gene; V was cut back by 4 bases and J by 7 bases. CDR3 DNA sequence: TGTGCCAGCTCACTACAGGGGGCGAGCCTTTGGGGGACCCAGTACTTC. It specifies CASSLQGASLWGTQYF.

The chain combines TRBV30 with TRBJ2-5; 16 nucleotides align to TRBD2. Germline CDR1 and CDR2: GTSNPN and SVGIG (reference sequence). This CDR3 has 17 amino acids. The junction had 11 bases not matched to a gene; V was cut back by 5 bases and J by 5 bases. CDR3 sequence: CAWDRGMGLAGGETQYF. Here the CDR3 DNA reads TGTGCCTGGGATAGGGGGATGGGACTAGCGGGAGGGGAGACCCAGTACTTC.

This chain joins TRBV12-3 or TRBV12-4 and TRBJ1-3; no clear D. The CDR3 contains 12 residues. Deletions cut 8 bases from V and 4 bases from J, with 9 bases between. The CDR3 sequence: CASYRGGNTIYF. CDR3 in DNA: TGTGCCAGCTATCGAGGGGGAAACACCATATATTTT.

Comments on this clone: The sample carries other DNA sequences with the same CDR3. This chain links TRBV9 with TRBJ2-7; D is possibly TRBD1 (5 bases). In germline, CDR1 is SGDLS, CDR2 YYNGEE. V dropped 0 bases and J dropped 2 bases, with 9 bases sitting between them. This CDR3 has 14 residues. CDR3 amino acids: CASSVGSGTYEQYF. The DNA of the CDR3 is TGTGCCAGCAGCGTAGGGTCAGGGACCTACGAGCAGTACTTC.

J is TRBJ1-1 and V is TRBV7-9; tentatively, D is TRBD1 (6 bases). CDR1 is SEHNR, CDR2 FQNEAQ, per germline (reference sequence). Trimming removed 5 bases at V and 4 bases at J, with 14 bases between. The CDR3 consists of 14 residues. The CDR3 loop is CASSGEGGPTEAFF. CDR3 nucleotides: TGTGCCAGCAGCGGGGAGGGGGGCCCCACTGAAGCTTTCTTT.

This chain joins TRBV6-4 and TRBJ1-2; 12 nucleotides match TRBD1. The CDR3 contains 14 residues. J lost 6 bases, V lost 5 bases, and 4 bases had no gene match. CDR1 is MRHNA, CDR2 SNTAGT, per germline. The DNA for the CDR3 is TGTGCCAGCAGTTCCGGGACAGGGGGCAATGGCTACACCTTC. Amino acid sequence: CASSSGTGGNGYTF.

CDR3 coding DNA: TGTGCCAGCAGTCCTAGGACAGGAGGGAACACTGAAGCTTTCTTT. Amino acids: CASSPRTGGNTEAFF. The chain combines TRBV27 with TRBJ1-1; 7 bases are a match to TRBD1. This CDR3 region has 15 residues. CDR1 and CDR2 (germline): MNHEY, SMNVEV (reference sequence). The trim removed 5 bases at V and 1 base at J, leaving 7 bases unmatched.